This T cell receptor beta chain was found in a study of T cell responses to AZD1222 COVID-19 vaccine. As to this clone: Its antigen is unidentified.

Study results and caveats: Most donors were white British and more were female, and clonal diversity was possibly underestimated.

Sequencing was performed with immunoSEQ multiplex PCR; in TCRdb, only in-frame clones are kept and a portion is missing. The data show some 49,000 clones, around three quarters seen once. This clonotype originated in an adult in good health. Here the sequenced sample was peripheral blood, taken on day 0 of AZD1222 vaccination.

The CDR3 spells CASSPPQAQHRGYTF. Here the CDR3 DNA reads TGTGCCAGCTCACCACCTCAGGCCCAGCACCGTGGCTACACCTTC. This chain links TRBV18 with TRBJ1-2; no firm D call. Germline assignment: CDR1 KGHSH and CDR2 LQKENI. V lost 0 bases and J lost 7, with 15 bases in between. This CDR3 region has 15 residues.